These T cell receptor beta chains were read from a single sample in a study of CD8+CD57+ T cells in acquired aplastic anemia. TCRdb re-derived calls from the reads in MiXCR, one entry per CDR3 protein. The table lists under 350,000 distinct CDR3 sequences, approximately 57% of them singletons, with roughly 8% in the top ten. Sequenced input: sorted CD4+, CD8+, or CD8+CD57+ T cells (not recorded which) from PBMCs. Source of these receptors: a human donor with severe aplastic anemia or a healthy control (not recorded which). Each CDR3 is given with its conserved first and last residue. A D gene is named only where the DNA matches it firmly. The size field is filled for only some rows; it gives once, few, many or a size class.

>TRBV29-1|TRBJ1-5|TRBD1|-
TGCAGCGTTGAAGAAGGGGGCAACAATCAGCCCCAGCATTTT
CSVEEGGNNQPQHF
>TRBV24-1|TRBJ2-1|TRBD2|-
TGTGCCACCAGTGTAGCGGGAAATTGGGCTGGTAAGCAGTTCTTC
CATSVAGNWAGKQFF
>TRBV2|TRBJ1-4|TRBD1|-
TGTGCCAGCAGTCCGGGACAGGGCCCTAATGAAAAACTGTTTTTT
CASSPGQGPNEKLFF
>TRBV19|TRBJ2-1|TRBD1|-
TGTGCCAGCACAGGGGTGAGGGACAGGGGCTATGAGCAGTTCTTC
CASTGVRDRGYEQFF
>TRBV24-1|TRBJ2-3|TRBD1|-
TGTGCCACCGCCCACCCAGGGGGCAAAACAGATACGCAGTATTTT
CATAHPGGKTDTQYF
>TRBV30|TRBJ1-5|TRBD1|-
TGTGCCTGGAGTGTACAAGGGGGCTTGAATCAGCCCCAGCATTTT
CAWSVQGGLNQPQHF
>TRBV30|TRBJ2-2|-|-
TGTGCCTGGAGTGGGTGGCAGCCTAAAGCGAACACCGGGGAGCTGTTTTTT
CAWSGWQPKANTGELFF
>TRBV29-1|TRBJ2-3|TRBD1|-
TGCAGCGTTGAACAAGGGACAGGGGGGTGGACGCAGTATTTT
CSVEQGTGGWTQYF
>TRBV12-5|TRBJ2-7|-|-
TGTGCTAGTGGTTGGGAGTACGAGCAGTACTTC
CASGWEYEQYF
>TRBV9|TRBJ2-4|-|many
TGTGCCAGCAGCGTAGGGTCGACTAGTGGTAACATTCAGTACTTC
CASSVGSTSGNIQYF
>TRBV15|TRBJ1-4|-|once
TGTGCCACCAGCAGAGTCGGAACAACTAATGAAAAACTGTTTTTT
CATSRVGTTNEKLFF
>TRBV14|TRBJ2-3|TRBD2|-
TGTGCCAGCAGCCCGGGACTAGCTGCTTCCTATACGCAGTATTTT
CASSPGLAASYTQYF
>TRBV6-1|TRBJ1-4|TRBD1|many
TGTGCCAGCGGTCCTCGCTTACAGGGGGCAAAGGAAAAACTGTTTTTT
CASGPRLQGAKEKLFF
>TRBV7-2|TRBJ2-3|-|-
TGTGCCAGCAACCCACGTAGGACAGAGGCAGATACGCAGTATTTT
CASNPRRTEADTQYF
>TRBV9|TRBJ2-7|TRBD2|many
TGTGCCAGCAGCGCATCCGGGACTATGGGAGAGCAGTACTTC
CASSASGTMGEQYF
>TRBV20-1|TRBJ1-4|-|few
TGCAGTGCTAAGAGGGGGTCTGCTAATGAAAAACTGTTTTTT
CSAKRGSANEKLFF
>TRBV20-1|TRBJ2-5|TRBD1|many
TGCAGTGCTCCAACGACAGGGGGCCTTGTAGAGACCCAGTACTTC
CSAPTTGGLVETQYF
>TRBV20-1|TRBJ2-3|TRBD2|-
TGCAGTGCAAGCCGGACTAGCGGGGTGACAGATACGCAGTATTTT
CSASRTSGVTDTQYF
>TRBV20-1|TRBJ2-7|-|-
TGCAGTGCTCTAGGGTTAGGCCTGATCTACGAGCAGTACTTC
CSALGLGLIYEQYF
>TRBV9|TRBJ2-1|-|-
TGTGCCAGCAGCGTAGGAGCCGGGAGTTACAATGAGCAGTTCTTC
CASSVGAGSYNEQFF
>TRBV20-1|TRBJ1-6|TRBD1|-
TGCAGTGCTAGGGGGGACAGGGTACAGGATTCACCCCTCCACTTT
CSARGDRVQDSPLHF
>TRBV20-1|TRBJ2-7|TRBD1|-
TGCAGTGCTAGAGATGCACAGGGGGCCTACGAGCAGTACTTC
CSARDAQGAYEQYF
>TRBV7-2|TRBJ2-3|TRBD2|-
TGTGCCAGCAGCTTAGGTAGCGGGAGAACAGATACGCAGTATTTT
CASSLGSGRTDTQYF
>TRBV29-1|TRBJ2-1|-|few
TGCAGCGTTGAGGGGGACGATGAGCAGTTCTTC
CSVEGDDEQFF
>TRBV9|TRBJ2-4|-|-
TGTGCCAGCAGCGTAGACTCGAACACCGGGGCCAAAAACATTCAGTACTTC
CASSVDSNTGAKNIQYF
>TRBV7-2|TRBJ2-7|-|-
TGTGCCAGCGGCCTGGGGAGACCCTACGAGCAGTACTTC
CASGLGRPYEQYF
>TRBV19|TRBJ2-2|-|-
TGTGCCAGTAATCAGGGGTTGTTAGGAACCGGGGAGCTGTTTTTT
CASNQGLLGTGELFF
>TRBV2|TRBJ2-7|TRBD2|-
TGTGCCAGCAGTGAAGCGACCTCACTAGCGGGGGTATACGAGCAGTACTTC
CASSEATSLAGVYEQYF
>TRBV7-2|TRBJ2-2|-|many
TGTGCCAGCAGCTTAAAGTGGGCAACGAACACCGGGGAGCTGTTTTTT
CASSLKWATNTGELFF
>TRBV9|TRBJ2-5|-|-
TGTGCCAGCAGCGTAGGAGGATTCCAAGAGACCCAGTACTTC
CASSVGGFQETQYF
>TRBV19|TRBJ1-2|-|-
TGTGCCAGTAGTATTGGGCAGATTGGTAACTATGGCTACACCTTC
CASSIGQIGNYGYTF
>TRBV7-9|TRBJ2-6|-|-
TGTGCCAGCAGTGCGATACAGCTCTCTGGGGCCAACGTCCTGACTTTC
CASSAIQLSGANVLTF
>TRBV7-2|TRBJ2-7|TRBD2|-
TGTACCAGCAGCTTACGTACCGGACTAGTGGGTCATAAGAGCTCCTACGAGCAGTACTTC
CTSSLRTGLVGHKSSYEQYF
>TRBV7-9|TRBJ2-5|-|-
TGTGCCAGCAGCTTAGGGATTATCGACAGCCAAGAGACCCAGTACTTC
CASSLGIIDSQETQYF
>TRBV7-9|TRBJ2-3|-|once
TGTGCCAGCAGCTTAGAAGCGAGGGGCACAGATACGCAGTATTTT
CASSLEARGTDTQYF
>TRBV7-2|TRBJ2-2|TRBD2|-
TGTGCCAGCAGGGAAATATCGGGGGGCACCGGGGAGCTGTTTTTT
CASREISGGTGELFF
>TRBV7-9|TRBJ2-7|TRBD2|-
TGTGCCAGCAGCTTGGGGCTAGCGGATAGCTCCCCCCCCCAGTACTTC
CASSLGLADSSPPQYF